This T cell receptor (beta chain) emerged from a study of blood T cell repertoires in COVID-19. Some clones are missing from TCRdb's copy, which holds only in-frame ones; the method was immunoSEQ multiplex PCR. The table has fewer than 60,000 clones, roughly 83% seen once. Remarks on this clone: Sequence at one end of the junction differs from germline and may be a read error.

The CDR3 has 15 amino acids. Per the germline V gene, CDR1 is SGHTA and CDR2 is FQGNSA. Specimen: peripheral blood. This rearrangement joins TRBV7-2 to TRBJ2-1; the D gene is possibly TRBD2 (5 bases). The clonotype comes from a man aged 25-45 years with COVID-19, enrolled during active disease. CDR3 DNA sequence: TGTGCCAGCAGTTTAGTATTTGGGAGAAACAATGAGCAGTTCTTC. Its protein is CASSLVFGRNNEQFF.